One and the same sample provided the 12 T cell receptor beta chains below, sequenced in a study of OX40 agonist ivuxolimab in advanced cancers. Generated by immunoSEQ multiplex PCR, the TCRdb table keeps only in-frame clones and is missing some. Found here are tens of thousands of clones, 80% of them singletons; the top ten hold roughly a tenth. Source: CD4+ or CD8+ T cells sorted from blood, taken in a trial of the OX40 agonist ivuxolimab. The receptors derive from an adult with an advanced solid tumor such as melanoma, head and neck, liver or kidney cancer.

The chain employs TRBV6-5 and TRBJ1-5; 9 bases are a match to TRBD1. J was trimmed by 6 bases and V by 5 bases; bases with no gene match: 8. This CDR3 spans 15 amino acids. The germline V gene has CDR1 MNHEY and CDR2 SVGAGI. DNA for the CDR3: TGTGCCAGCAGTCGGGGACAGGGAGGGACTCAGCCCCAGCATTTT. It codes for CASSRGQGGTQPQHF.

The chain is built from TRBV6-6 and TRBJ1-2; possible D gene TRBD1, 5 bases. Germline values: CDR1 MNHNY, CDR2 SVGAGI (reference sequence). The ends were cut back, 5 bases at V and 2 bases at J, with 12 bases in the middle. The CDR3 covers 14 residues. As DNA, the CDR3 is TGTGCCAGCAGTGGCGGGACGGGGAACTATGGCTACACCTTC. Translating gives CASSGGTGNYGYTF.

The V and J genes are TRBV14 and TRBJ1-1; 8 bases fit TRBD1. This CDR3 has 14 amino acids. From germline, CDR1 is SGHDN and CDR2 FVKESK. With V trimmed by 3 bases and J by 8 bases, 8 bases remained unmatched. The CDR3 loop reads CASSHRGQGVEAFF. CDR3 coding DNA: TGTGCCAGCAGCCACCGCGGACAGGGCGTGGAAGCTTTCTTT.

The chain is built from TRBV5-1 and TRBJ2-3; TRBD2 matches at 10 bases. The CDR3 sequence is 16 residues long. Germline CDR1 is SGHRS and CDR2 is YFSETQ. V shed 0 bases and J 7 bases; nucleotides not matched to a gene: 8. In nucleotides, the CDR3 is TGCGCCAGCAGCTTGGAGGCTAGCGGGAGTGGGTATACGCAGTATTTT. It is translated as CASSLEASGSGYTQYF.

The rearrangement links TRBV27 to TRBJ1-1; tentative D call: TRBD1 (5 bases). V was trimmed by 0 bases and J by 8 bases, leaving 7 bases between them. This CDR3 region has 12 residues. The germline gives CDR1 MNHEY, CDR2 SMNVEV (reference sequence). The CDR3, as DNA: TGTGCCAGCAGTTTATCCCCAGGGGAAGCTTTCTTT. Protein: CASSLSPGEAFF.

The rearrangement links TRBV7-9 to TRBJ1-1; 10 bases line up with TRBD1. The length of the CDR3 is 14 residues. V shed 7 bases, J shed 4 bases, and the junction held 6 bases outside the gene matches. Per germline, CDR1 SEHNR and CDR2 FQNEAQ (reference sequence). Here the CDR3 DNA reads TGTGCCAGCAACCCCGGGACAGGGGCCACTGAAGCTTTCTTT. This encodes CASNPGTGATEAFF. The full variable domain, completed using reference TRBV7-9 and TRBJ1-1, is DTGVSQNPRHKITKRGQNVTFRCDPISEHNRLYWYRQTLGQGPEFLTYFQNEAQLEKSRLLSDRFSAERPKGSFSTLEIQRTEQGDSAMYLCASNPGTGATEAFFGQGTRLTVV.

This chain links TRBV6-6 with TRBJ1-1; D is ambiguous. Germline assignment: CDR1 MNHNY and CDR2 SVGAGI (reference sequence). The V and J ends lost 1 base and 3 bases respectively, with 12 bases between them. The CDR3 contains 15 residues. The chain's CDR3 is CASSYYLGSDTEAFF. Here the CDR3 DNA reads TGTGCCAGCAGTTACTACTTAGGTTCGGACACTGAAGCTTTCTTT.

This clone is a singleton in its sample. V gene TRBV6-1 combines with J gene TRBJ1-4; 7 nucleotides match TRBD1. This CDR3 contains 14 residues. Germline V gene data show CDR1 as MNHNS and CDR2 as SASEGT. The V segment lost 6 bases and the J segment 7 bases; nucleotides outside the gene matches: 8. CDR3 sequence reads: CASSPDRVSEKLFF. The CDR3 DNA follows: TGTGCCAGCAGCCCCGACAGGGTCTCTGAAAAACTGTTTTTT.

The chain links TRBV7-9 to TRBJ1-1; no clear D. The V gene's germline CDR1 is SEHNR and CDR2 FQNEAQ (reference sequence). V shed 1 base and J shed 3 bases, with 9 bases lying between them. The CDR3 contains 14 residues. CDR3 sequence reads: CASSLGTLYTEAFF. CDR3 DNA: TGTGCCAGCAGCTTAGGGACTCTGTACACTGAAGCTTTCTTT.

V gene TRBV27 combines with J gene TRBJ2-3, with 8 bases identical to TRBD2. The CDR3 is 15 residues long. Germline V gene lookup returns CDR1 MNHEY and CDR2 SMNVEV (reference sequence). V was clipped by 0 bases and J by 3 bases; unmatched bases: 2. CDR3 protein: CASSLSSGRTDTQYF. DNA for the CDR3: TGTGCCAGCAGTTTATCCAGCGGGAGAACAGATACGCAGTATTTT.

J is TRBJ2-5 and V is TRBV7-2, with 9 bases aligning to TRBD2. Germline trimming cut 5 bases from V and 5 bases from J; bases unmatched to any gene: 3. Germline V gene sequence: CDR1 SGHTA, CDR2 FQGNSA. The CDR3 is 13 residues long. CDR3 nucleotides: TGTGCCAGCAGCCTGGGACTAGCTGAGACCCAGTACTTC. It encodes CASSLGLAETQYF.

On this clone: Compared with germline, one end of the junction differs, possibly owing to a read error. The chain combines TRBV7-3 with TRBJ1-2; D possibly corresponds to TRBD1 (5 bases). Germline CDR1 is SGHTA and CDR2 is FQGTGA. The CDR3 has 13 amino acids. DNA for the CDR3: TGTGCCAGCAGCTTTGGGGGTTCGGGGGTCATCTACTTC. Translation gives CASSFGGSGVIYF. The complete variable domain, with remaining parts taken from reference TRBV7-3 and TRBJ1-2, reads GAGVSQTPSNKVTEKGKYVELRCDPISGHTALYWYRQSLGQGPEFLIYFQGTGAADDSGLPNDRFFAVRPEGSVSTLKIQRTERGDSAVYLCASSFGGSGVIYFGSGTRLTVV.